Listed here is a single T cell receptor beta chain. Its target is not known. Some clones are missing from TCRdb's copy, which holds only in-frame ones; the method was immunoSEQ multiplex PCR. The sample gives tens of thousands of clones, around 85% of which show up once; 30% to 40% is in the top ten. This sample was included in a study of OX40 agonist ivuxolimab in advanced cancers. Study information: Ivuxolimab doses were 0.01, 0.1, 0.3, 1.5, 3 or 10 mg/kg every 2 weeks. With a range of 23 to 79, age averaged about 59 years, and around 80% were male. Of the participants, approximately 36% had some prior anti-PD-1, anti-PD-L1 or anti-CTLA-4 therapy, which was allowed.

CDR1 is SGHAT, CDR2 FQNNGV, per germline. Unmatched junction bases numbered 3, after V lost 4 bases and J lost 7 bases. The CDR3 has 13 amino acids. Study-wide results and limits: Within 6 weeks, CD4+ and CD8+ blood T cells expanded clonally at 0.1 to 3.0 mg/kg.

This chain joins TRBV11-2 and TRBJ2-3; the match to TRBD1 covers 9 bases. This specimen consisted of CD4+ or CD8+ T cells sorted from blood, obtained in a trial of the OX40 agonist ivuxolimab. The clonotype comes from an adult with an advanced solid tumor such as melanoma, head and neck, liver or kidney cancer. CDR3 region: CASSSDRGNTQYF. DNA for the CDR3: TGTGCCAGCAGCTCGGACAGGGGAAATACGCAGTATTTT.